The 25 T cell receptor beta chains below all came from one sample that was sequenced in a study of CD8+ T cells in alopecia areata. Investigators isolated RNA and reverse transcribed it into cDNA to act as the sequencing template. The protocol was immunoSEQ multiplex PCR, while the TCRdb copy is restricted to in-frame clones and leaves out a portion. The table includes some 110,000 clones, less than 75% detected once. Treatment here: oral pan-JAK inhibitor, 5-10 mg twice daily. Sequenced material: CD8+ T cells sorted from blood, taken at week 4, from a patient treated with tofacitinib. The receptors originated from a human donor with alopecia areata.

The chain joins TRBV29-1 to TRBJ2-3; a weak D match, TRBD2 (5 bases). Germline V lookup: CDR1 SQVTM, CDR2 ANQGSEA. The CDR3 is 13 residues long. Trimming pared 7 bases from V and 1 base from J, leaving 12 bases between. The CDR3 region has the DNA TGCAGCGCGATCTCCGGGGGCACAGATACGCAGTATTTT. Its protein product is CSAISGGTDTQYF.

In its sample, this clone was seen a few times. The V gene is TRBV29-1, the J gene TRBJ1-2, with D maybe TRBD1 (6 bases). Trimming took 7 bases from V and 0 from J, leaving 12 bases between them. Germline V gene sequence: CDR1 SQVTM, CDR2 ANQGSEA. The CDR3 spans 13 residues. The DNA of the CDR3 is TGCAGCGCGGGGGCAGGAACTAACTATGGCTACACCTTC. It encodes CSAGAGTNYGYTF.

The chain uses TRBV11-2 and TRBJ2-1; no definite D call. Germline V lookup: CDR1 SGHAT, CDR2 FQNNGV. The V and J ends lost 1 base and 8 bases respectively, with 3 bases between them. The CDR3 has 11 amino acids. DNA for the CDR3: TGTGCCAGCAGCTTAGCCGATGAGCAGTTCTTC. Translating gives CASSLADEQFF.

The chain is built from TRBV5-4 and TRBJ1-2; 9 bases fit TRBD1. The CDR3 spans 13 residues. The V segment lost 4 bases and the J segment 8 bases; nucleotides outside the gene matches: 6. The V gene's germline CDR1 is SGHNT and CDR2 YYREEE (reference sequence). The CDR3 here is CASSTWTGEGYTF. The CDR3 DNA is TGTGCCAGCAGCACCTGGACAGGGGAAGGCTACACCTTC.

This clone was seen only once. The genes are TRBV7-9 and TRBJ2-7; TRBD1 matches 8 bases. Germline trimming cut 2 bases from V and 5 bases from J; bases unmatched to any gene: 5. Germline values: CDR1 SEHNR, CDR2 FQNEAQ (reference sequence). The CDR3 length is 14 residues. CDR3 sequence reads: CASSLQGARNEQYF. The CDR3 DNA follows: TGTGCCAGCAGCTTACAGGGGGCGAGGAACGAGCAGTACTTC.

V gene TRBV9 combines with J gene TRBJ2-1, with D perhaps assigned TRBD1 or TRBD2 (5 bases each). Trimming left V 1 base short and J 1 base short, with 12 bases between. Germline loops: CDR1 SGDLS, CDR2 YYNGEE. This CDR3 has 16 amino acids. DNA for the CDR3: TGTGCCAGCAGCGTATTGGTGAGGGGTTCCTACAATGAGCAGTTCTTC. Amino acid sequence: CASSVLVRGSYNEQFF.

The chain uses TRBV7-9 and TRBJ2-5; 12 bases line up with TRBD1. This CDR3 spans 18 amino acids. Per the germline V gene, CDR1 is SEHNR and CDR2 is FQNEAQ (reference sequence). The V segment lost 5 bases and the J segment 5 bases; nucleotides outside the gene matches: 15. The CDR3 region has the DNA TGTGCCAGCAGCCCCGGGACAGGGGGCGAGGCCTGGGATGAGACCCAGTACTTC. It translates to CASSPGTGGEAWDETQYF.

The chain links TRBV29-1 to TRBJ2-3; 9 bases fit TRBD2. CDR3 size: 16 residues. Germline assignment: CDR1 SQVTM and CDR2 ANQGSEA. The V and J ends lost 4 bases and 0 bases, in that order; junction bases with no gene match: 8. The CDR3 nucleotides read TGCAGCGTTGCAGCGGGGGGACCTACTAGCACAGATACGCAGTATTTT. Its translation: CSVAAGGPTSTDTQYF.

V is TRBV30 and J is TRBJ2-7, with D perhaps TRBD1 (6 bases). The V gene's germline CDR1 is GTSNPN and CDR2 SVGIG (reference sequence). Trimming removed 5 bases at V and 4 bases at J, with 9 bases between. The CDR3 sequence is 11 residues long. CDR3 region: CAWFQGYEQYF. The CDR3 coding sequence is TGTGCCTGGTTTCAGGGGTACGAGCAGTACTTC.

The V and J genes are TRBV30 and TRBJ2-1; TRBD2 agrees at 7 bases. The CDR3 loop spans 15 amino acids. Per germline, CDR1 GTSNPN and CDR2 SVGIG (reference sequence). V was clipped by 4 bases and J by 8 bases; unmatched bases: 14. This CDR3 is CAWTEGGGPGDEQFF. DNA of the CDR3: TGTGCCTGGACGGAGGGCGGGGGACCAGGCGATGAGCAGTTCTTC.

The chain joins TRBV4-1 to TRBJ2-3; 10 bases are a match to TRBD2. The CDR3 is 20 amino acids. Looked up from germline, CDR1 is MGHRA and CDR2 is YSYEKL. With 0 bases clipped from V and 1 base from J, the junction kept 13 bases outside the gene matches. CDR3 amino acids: CASSQDTLPSLAGGTDTQYF. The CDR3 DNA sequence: TGCGCCAGCAGCCAAGATACCCTCCCTTCTCTAGCGGGGGGCACAGATACGCAGTATTTT.

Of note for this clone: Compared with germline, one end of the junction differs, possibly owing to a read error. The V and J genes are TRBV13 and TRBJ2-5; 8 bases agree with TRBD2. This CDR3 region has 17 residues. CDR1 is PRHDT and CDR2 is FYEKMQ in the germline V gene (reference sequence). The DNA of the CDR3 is TGTGCCAGCAGCCTAGGAGACCCGGGACTAGGAGTTGAGACCCAGTACTTC. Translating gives CASSLGDPGLGVETQYF.

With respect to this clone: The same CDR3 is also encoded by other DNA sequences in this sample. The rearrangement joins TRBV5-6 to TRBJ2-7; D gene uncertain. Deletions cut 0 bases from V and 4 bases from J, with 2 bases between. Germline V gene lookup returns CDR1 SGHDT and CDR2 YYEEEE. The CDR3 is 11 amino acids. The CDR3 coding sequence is TGTGCCAGCAGCTTGGGTTACGAGCAGTACTTC. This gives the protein CASSLGYEQYF.

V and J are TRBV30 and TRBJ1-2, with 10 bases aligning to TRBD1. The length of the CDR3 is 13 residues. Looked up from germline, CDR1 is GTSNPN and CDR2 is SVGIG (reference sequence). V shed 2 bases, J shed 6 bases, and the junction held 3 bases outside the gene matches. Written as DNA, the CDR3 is TGTGCCTGGAGTTCGGGACAGGGGAATGGCTACACCTTC. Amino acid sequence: CAWSSGQGNGYTF.

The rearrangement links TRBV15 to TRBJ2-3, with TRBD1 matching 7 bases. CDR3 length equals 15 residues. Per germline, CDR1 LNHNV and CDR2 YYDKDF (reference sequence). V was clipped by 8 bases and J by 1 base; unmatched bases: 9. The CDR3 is CATLETGKGTDTQYF. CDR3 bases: TGTGCCACCCTAGAGACAGGGAAGGGCACAGATACGCAGTATTTT.

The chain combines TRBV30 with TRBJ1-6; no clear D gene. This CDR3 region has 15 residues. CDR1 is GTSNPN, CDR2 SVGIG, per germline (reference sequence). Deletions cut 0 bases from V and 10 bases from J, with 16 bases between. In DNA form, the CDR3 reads TGTGCCTGGAGTGTAATCTCCCCAGGAGAGTCACCCCTCCACTTT. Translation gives CAWSVISPGESPLHF.

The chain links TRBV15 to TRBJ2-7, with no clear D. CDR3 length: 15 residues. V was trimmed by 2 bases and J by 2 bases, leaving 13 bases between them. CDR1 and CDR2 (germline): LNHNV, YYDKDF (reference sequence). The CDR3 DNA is TGTGCCACCAGCAGATCCACCTCATCACCCTACGAGCAGTACTTC. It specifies CATSRSTSSPYEQYF.

In nucleotides, the CDR3 is TGTGCCAGCAGCTCGGAGGGACAGGGGCGATACGAGCAGTACTTC. Amino acid sequence: CASSSEGQGRYEQYF. The chain recombines TRBV7-9 with TRBJ2-7, with TRBD1 identical over 10 bases. Germline CDR1 is SEHNR and CDR2 is FQNEAQ (reference sequence). With V trimmed by 4 bases and J by 4 bases, 7 bases remained unmatched. This CDR3 is built from 15 residues.

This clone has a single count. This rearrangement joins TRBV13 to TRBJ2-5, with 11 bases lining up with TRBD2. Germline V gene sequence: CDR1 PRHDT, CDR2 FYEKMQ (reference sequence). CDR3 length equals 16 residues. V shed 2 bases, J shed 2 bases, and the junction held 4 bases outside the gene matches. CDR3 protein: CASSLRLAGRQETQYF. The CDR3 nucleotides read TGTGCCAGCAGCTTACGACTAGCGGGGAGGCAAGAGACCCAGTACTTC.

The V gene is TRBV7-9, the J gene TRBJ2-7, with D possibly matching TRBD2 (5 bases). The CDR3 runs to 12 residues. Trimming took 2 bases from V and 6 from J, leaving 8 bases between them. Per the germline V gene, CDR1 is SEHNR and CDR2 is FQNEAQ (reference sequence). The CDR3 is CASSLFRGEQYF. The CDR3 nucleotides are TGTGCCAGCAGCTTATTCCGGGGCGAGCAGTACTTC.

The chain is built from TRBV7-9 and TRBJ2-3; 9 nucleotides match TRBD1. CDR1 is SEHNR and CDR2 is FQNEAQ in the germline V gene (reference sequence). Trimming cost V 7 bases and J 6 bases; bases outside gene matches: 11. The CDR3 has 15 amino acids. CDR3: CASNPGRTGDDTQYF. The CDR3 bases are TGTGCCAGCAACCCTGGGAGGACAGGGGATGATACGCAGTATTTT.

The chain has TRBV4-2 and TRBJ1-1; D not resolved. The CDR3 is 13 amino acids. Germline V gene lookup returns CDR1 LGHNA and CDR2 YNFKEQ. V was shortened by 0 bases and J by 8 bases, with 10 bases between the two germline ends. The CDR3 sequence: CASSQDSTPEAFF. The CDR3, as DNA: TGTGCCAGCAGCCAAGATTCGACGCCAGAAGCTTTCTTT.

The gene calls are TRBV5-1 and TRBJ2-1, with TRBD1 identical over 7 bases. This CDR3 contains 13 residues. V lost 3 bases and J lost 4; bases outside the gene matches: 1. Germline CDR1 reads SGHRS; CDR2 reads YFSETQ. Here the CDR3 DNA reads TGCGCCAGCAGCTCGACAGGGTACAATGAGCAGTTCTTC. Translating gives CASSSTGYNEQFF.

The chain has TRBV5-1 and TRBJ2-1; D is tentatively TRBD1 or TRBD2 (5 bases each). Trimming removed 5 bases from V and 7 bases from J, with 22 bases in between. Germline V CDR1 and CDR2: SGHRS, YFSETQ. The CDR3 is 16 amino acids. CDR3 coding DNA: TGCGCCAGCAGGGGCCTGATGGGGGAATTCAGGAATGAGCAGTTCTTC. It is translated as CASRGLMGEFRNEQFF.

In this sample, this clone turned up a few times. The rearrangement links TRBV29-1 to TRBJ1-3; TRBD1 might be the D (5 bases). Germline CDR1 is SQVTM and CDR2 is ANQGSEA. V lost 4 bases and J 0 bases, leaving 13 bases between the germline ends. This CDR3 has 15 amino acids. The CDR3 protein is CSVVSSGSSGNTIYF. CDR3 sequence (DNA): TGCAGCGTTGTCTCCTCAGGGAGCTCTGGAAACACCATATATTTT.